This paragraph reports one T cell receptor beta chain. Its antigen is still unknown. Germline-derived CDR1 and CDR2 are SEHNR and FQNEAQ (reference sequence). Trimming stripped 1 base from V and 3 bases from J, with 12 bases between. CDR3 length equals 15 residues. This entry comes from a study of CD8 T cells in ankylosing spondylitis. Study-level findings and limits: One TCR beta motif, made up of 7 or 8 highly homologous variants, appeared characteristic of ankylosing spondylitis blood.

In TCRdb, the 5' RACE reads were re-called with MiXCR into one record per CDR3 protein. The table has roughly 700,000 distinct CDR3 sequences, around 19% seen once; the top ten hold about 19%. The chain couples TRBV7-9 to TRBJ1-1, with D maybe TRBD1 (6 bases). This receptor was identified in a male donor with ankylosing spondylitis. Input material: blood, either unsorted or a sorted T cell fraction (not recorded which). The CDR3 sequence: CASSLEDTGYTEAFF. The DNA of the CDR3 is TGTGCCAGCAGCTTAGAGGATACAGGGTACACTGAAGCTTTCTTT.